Listed here are 9 T cell receptor beta chains from one sample, sequenced in a study of T-cell reconstitution after alpha-beta-depleted transplantation in children. The library targeted TCRbeta and was prepared with unique molecular identifiers. MiXCR, run by TCRdb on the PCR reads, gives a single entry per CDR3 protein. The sample lists about 460,000 distinct CDR3 sequences, approximately 13% seen once, with about 5% in the top ten. Sequencing was performed on PBMCs from the stem cell graft donor, taken from the stem cell graft. These receptors were obtained from a human donor who donated a stem cell graft to a child with combined immunodeficiency.

This clonotype was seen a handful of times. DNA for the CDR3: TGTGCCAGCGCTAGACAGATAGACGTCGACGAGCAGTACTTC. Translation: CASARQIDVDEQYF. V and J are TRBV6-1 and TRBJ2-7; a weak D match, TRBD1 (5 bases). CDR3 length: 14 residues. From germline, CDR1 is MNHNS and CDR2 SASEGT. V was pared by 8 bases and J by 5 bases, with 19 bases between.

The rearrangement uses TRBV5-1 and TRBJ1-1; 9 bases fit TRBD1. The CDR3 length is 14 residues. Germline loops: CDR1 SGHRS, CDR2 YFSETQ. J gave up 6 bases and V 2 bases, and 5 bases lay outside the gene matches. CDR3 nucleotide sequence: TGCGCCAGCAGCTTAGGACAGGGGAAGCCTGAAGCTTTCTTT. It yields the protein CASSLGQGKPEAFF.

This clonotype was observed many times. The chain employs TRBV30 and TRBJ2-1; 13 nucleotides align to TRBD2. The CDR3 covers 15 residues. V was pared by 8 bases and J by 0 bases, with 4 bases of the junction left unmatched. Germline V gives CDR1 GTSNPN, CDR2 SVGIG (reference sequence). For the CDR3, the DNA is TGTGCCCGCACTAGCGGGAGGGGCTCCTACAATGAGCAGTTCTTC. Protein sequence: CARTSGRGSYNEQFF.

This clonotype was found a few times. It may be a read error: a sequence one base away is much more abundant. The chain is built from TRBV12-3 or TRBV12-4 and TRBJ2-1; D uncertain. The V end was cut by 2 bases, the J end by 9 bases, with 5 bases between. The CDR3 has 11 residues. The CDR3 DNA follows: TGTGCCAGCAGTTTAATCGGTGAGCAGTTCTTC. It is translated as CASSLIGEQFF.

The J gene is TRBJ1-6, the V gene TRBV7-9; D is ambiguous. V lost 1 base, J lost 14 bases, and 6 bases lay in between. The CDR3 contains 11 residues. CDR1 and CDR2 from the germline V gene are SEHNR and FQNEAQ (reference sequence). CDR3 coding DNA: TGTGCCAGCAGCTTAGTGGGAGCCCTCCACTTT. Its protein product is CASSLVGALHF.

The rearrangement links TRBV7-2 to TRBJ2-5; 10 bases match TRBD2. CDR3 length: 17 amino acids. Germline CDR1 is SGHTA and CDR2 is FQGNSA. With 2 bases clipped from V and 5 bases from J, the junction kept 11 bases outside the gene matches. CDR3 coding DNA: TGTGCCAGCAGCTTAATTCGGCTAGCGGGAGCAGGCGAGACCCAGTACTTC. It codes for CASSLIRLAGAGETQYF.

This clonotype was observed at least ten times. This chain links TRBV27 with TRBJ2-7; perhaps TRBD2 as D (6 bases). The CDR3 covers 14 residues. The V end was cut by 4 bases, the J end by 3 bases, with 13 bases between. Looked up from germline, CDR1 is MNHEY and CDR2 is SMNVEV (reference sequence). The CDR3 reads CASSWAGKIYEQYF. The CDR3 DNA sequence: TGTGCCAGCAGTTGGGCGGGGAAGATCTACGAGCAGTACTTC.

This clonotype has ten or more counts. The gene calls are TRBV12-3 or TRBV12-4 and TRBJ2-3; no firm D call. The CDR3 is 15 amino acids. Trimming took 3 bases from V and 6 from J, leaving 16 bases between them. For the CDR3, the DNA is TGTGCCAGCAGTTTCCCGGGTGTGTTAAAGGATACGCAGTATTTT. Protein product: CASSFPGVLKDTQYF.

The chain combines TRBV20-1 with TRBJ2-4; the match to TRBD1 covers 9 bases. CDR3 length equals 15 residues. V shed 5 bases and J 0 bases; nucleotides not matched to a gene: 5. Germline V lookup: CDR1 DFQATT, CDR2 SNEGSKA (reference sequence). Here the CDR3 DNA reads TGCAGTGCTGAACAGGGGGCGCGAGCCAAAAACATTCAGTACTTC. Translated, it gives CSAEQGARAKNIQYF.